These 26 T cell receptor beta chains were all obtained from the same sample, sequenced in a study of cytomegalovirus exposure and HLA in healthy donors. The PCR employed 60 Vbeta primers together with 13 Jbeta primers. The method was immunoSEQ multiplex PCR; TCRdb's version includes in-frame clones alone and lacks a portion of them. The table has about 260,000 clones, roughly two thirds seen once. The material sequenced was PBMCs. These receptors originate from a female donor in good health and CMV-seronegative.

J is TRBJ2-2 and V is TRBV10-2, with D possibly being TRBD1 (5 bases). CDR1 WSHSY and CDR2 SAAADI come from the germline V gene. The ends were cut back, 3 bases at V and 3 bases at J, with 8 bases in the middle. The CDR3 is 14 amino acids. CDR3 in amino acids: CASSDDSHTGELFF. The CDR3, as DNA: TGCGCCAGCAGTGACGACAGCCACACCGGGGAGCTGTTTTTT.

The J gene is TRBJ1-1, the V gene TRBV7-3, with no clear D. The CDR3 runs 14 residues. Trimming took off 5 bases at V and 6 bases at J, with 16 bases between the two ends. Germline V gives CDR1 SGHTA, CDR2 FQGTGA. This chain's CDR3 is CASSPGSGVPEAFF. The CDR3 DNA reads TGTGCCAGCAGCCCCGGATCCGGGGTCCCTGAAGCTTTCTTT.

The chain joins TRBV10-1 to TRBJ2-1, with 7 bases that match TRBD2. Trimming removed 7 bases from V and 0 bases from J; junction bases left unmatched: 9. Germline V gives CDR1 WNHNN, CDR2 SYGVQD (reference sequence). This CDR3 has 16 amino acids. CDR3 nucleotides: TGCGCCAGCAACCCGGGACTACTTAACTCCTACAATGAGCAGTTCTTC. Translating it yields CASNPGLLNSYNEQFF.

The chain is built from TRBV4-1 and TRBJ2-1, with 11 bases aligning to TRBD2. V shed 2 bases and J 5 bases; nucleotides not matched to a gene: 5. The CDR3 contains 16 residues. Germline loops: CDR1 MGHRA, CDR2 YSYEKL. The CDR3 DNA reads as TGCGCCAGCAGCCAAAGCTCGACTAGCGGGGACAATGAGCAGTTCTTC. Translating it yields CASSQSSTSGDNEQFF.

The gene calls are TRBV4-2 and TRBJ1-2, with 8 bases fitting TRBD1. This CDR3 is built from 18 residues. V trimming: 0 bases; J trimming: 4 bases; junction bases outside the gene matches: 13. Germline V lookup: CDR1 LGHNA, CDR2 YNFKEQ. DNA for the CDR3: TGTGCCAGCAGCCAAGAGCGAACCGGACAGGGTAACCTCTATGGCTACACCTTC. Amino acids: CASSQERTGQGNLYGYTF.

About this clone: At one end, the junction sequence differs from germline, possibly due to a read error. This specimen includes other DNA sequences encoding the same CDR3. This chain links TRBV5-1 with TRBJ1-1; 8 nucleotides agree with TRBD1. The germline V gene encodes CDR1 SGHRS and CDR2 YFSETQ. This CDR3 has 14 amino acids. The CDR3 nucleotides read TGCGCCAGCAGCGGGGTGACAGGGGTCGGGGAAGCCTTCTTT. This codes for CASSGVTGVGEAFF. Together with reference TRBV5-1 and TRBJ1-1, the CDR3 gives the full variable domain: KAGVTQTPRYLIKTRGQQVTLSCSPISGHRSVSWYQQTPGQGLQFLFEYFSETQRNKGNFPGRFSGRQFSNSRSEMNVSTLELGDSALYLCASSGVTGVGEAFFGQGTRLTVV.

V usage is TRBV30 and J usage is TRBJ2-5, with D possibly being TRBD2 (6 bases). CDR1 is GTSNPN and CDR2 is SVGIG in the germline V gene (reference sequence). The CDR3 covers 15 residues. With 8 bases removed from V and 5 bases from J, the gap between germline ends came to 24 bases. The CDR3 DNA sequence: TGTGCCGGGGATGGATTTGTGGGACTGGCGGAGACCCAGTACTTC. Protein product: CAGDGFVGLAETQYF.

The V and J genes are TRBV6-5 and TRBJ2-7; 8 bases are shared with TRBD2. Germline V gene data show CDR1 as MNHEY and CDR2 as SVGAGI. The trim removed 5 bases at V and 0 bases at J, leaving 6 bases unmatched. The CDR3 runs 15 residues. The CDR3 DNA reads as TGTGCCAGCAGTCTACAAAGCGGGAGCTCCTACGAGCAGTACTTC. Translated: CASSLQSGSSYEQYF.

This clone was counted a few times. This chain uses TRBV21-1 with TRBJ2-1; the DNA was not used to check the table's D call, TRBD2. TRBV21-1 is a known pseudogene. The CDR3 runs 15 residues. Here the CDR3 reads CASKRPSKANNEQFF. Here the CDR3 DNA reads TGTGCCAGCAAGCGGCCATCTAAAGCCAACAATGAGCAGTTCTTC.

The chain joins TRBV2 to TRBJ2-3; 9 nucleotides line up with TRBD2. V gave up 2 bases and J gave up 2 bases; unmatched junction bases: 5. The CDR3 loop spans 16 amino acids. Germline CDR1 and CDR2: SNHLY and FYNNEI. The CDR3 reads CASSETEREVTDTQYF. The CDR3, as DNA: TGTGCCAGCAGTGAAACTGAGCGGGAGGTCACAGATACGCAGTATTTT.

This clone was seen more than once but under ten times. The V call is TRBV6-1, the J call TRBJ1-1, with no clear D. The length of the CDR3 is 14 residues. V was pared by 2 bases and J by 2 bases, with 9 bases between. CDR1 and CDR2 (germline): MNHNS, SASEGT. As DNA, the CDR3 is TGTGCCAGCAGTGAATCAGGTCCTAACACTGAAGCTTTCTTT. This encodes CASSESGPNTEAFF.

The genes are TRBV18 and TRBJ1-1; 11 nucleotides align to TRBD1. The CDR3 has 17 residues. J was trimmed by 1 base and V by 2 bases; bases with no gene match: 6. CDR1 and CDR2 (germline): KGHSH, LQKENI. The CDR3 DNA reads TGTGCCAGCTCACCAAGAGGACAGGGGGCTCAGAACACTGAAGCTTTCTTT. The encoded protein is CASSPRGQGAQNTEAFF.

The chain employs TRBV6-5 and TRBJ2-1, with D hard to call. Trimming stripped 4 bases from V and 4 bases from J, with 8 bases between. CDR3 length: 13 amino acids. Looked up from germline, CDR1 is MNHEY and CDR2 is SVGAGI. CDR3 sequence (DNA): TGTGCCAGCAGTTTGCGACAATACAATGAGCAGTTCTTC. This sequence encodes CASSLRQYNEQFF.

V gene TRBV11-3 combines with J gene TRBJ2-7; TRBD2 matches 10 bases. This CDR3 spans 17 amino acids. V lost 1 base to trimming and J lost 2 bases; unmatched junction nucleotides: 8. CDR1 is SGHNT, CDR2 YENEEA, per germline. Here the CDR3 reads CASSLGSSGSTPYEQYF. Here the CDR3 DNA reads TGTGCCAGCAGCTTAGGGTCTAGCGGGAGTACCCCCTACGAGCAGTACTTC. Supplemented by reference TRBV11-3 and TRBJ2-7, the full variable domain reads EAGVVQSPRYKIIEKKQPVAFWCNPISGHNTLYWYLQNLGQGPELLIRYENEEAVDDSQLPKDRFSAERLKGVDSTLKIQPAELGDSAVYLCASSLGSSGSTPYEQYFGPGTRLTVT.

J is TRBJ1-2 and V is TRBV28, with a tentative D call TRBD1 (5 bases). V was clipped by 5 bases and J by 5 bases, with 18 bases between them. CDR3 length: 15 amino acids. Germline assignment: CDR1 MDHEN and CDR2 SYDVKM. The CDR3 bases are TGTGCCAGCAGTCCAGGGCCAAGGAGCCTATATGGCTACACCTTC. Its protein is CASSPGPRSLYGYTF.

The chain has TRBV2 and TRBJ2-2; D perhaps matches TRBD1 (6 bases). The germline V gene has CDR1 SNHLY and CDR2 FYNNEI. This CDR3 contains 14 residues. Trimming stripped 6 bases from V and 6 bases from J, with 14 bases between. CDR3 sequence: CASSGQGKPGELFF. DNA for the CDR3: TGTGCCAGCAGCGGCCAGGGGAAACCCGGGGAGCTGTTTTTT.

For the CDR3, the DNA is TGTGCCACCAGCAGTAGCGGGCGCACGAACACCGGGGAGCTGTTTTTT. Protein sequence: CATSSSGRTNTGELFF. This chain connects TRBV15 to TRBJ2-2, with 7 positions matching TRBD2. The CDR3 length is 16 residues. The germline CDR1 and CDR2 sequences are LNHNV and YYDKDF (reference sequence). The ends lost 3 bases at V and 0 bases at J; junction bases unmatched: 4.

V and J are TRBV11-3 and TRBJ2-2; 11 bases match TRBD1. The CDR3 has 17 residues. Germline V gene sequence: CDR1 SGHNT, CDR2 YENEEA. The V and J ends lost 5 bases and 7 bases, in that order; junction bases with no gene match: 12. The CDR3 spells CASSRIRTGGMGGELFF. Written as DNA, the CDR3 is TGTGCCAGCAGCCGGATTAGGACAGGGGGCATGGGCGGGGAGCTGTTTTTT.

This sequence joins TRBV19 and TRBJ1-2; D is unclear. Germline assignment: CDR1 LNHDA and CDR2 SQIVND (reference sequence). CDR3 length: 16 residues. Trimming pared 5 bases from V and 0 bases from J, leaving 16 bases between. The DNA of the CDR3 is TGTGCCAGTAGTCTCAGCCACACTGGAGCTAACTATGGCTACACCTTC. It encodes CASSLSHTGANYGYTF.

The J gene is TRBJ2-5, the V gene TRBV11-3, with 11 bases lining up with TRBD1. Judging by the DNA end, TRBJ2-7 fits better; the J call may be wrong. The CDR3 sequence is 15 residues long. The V gene's germline CDR1 is SGHNT and CDR2 YENEEA. Here the CDR3 reads CASSFPGQGVYEQYF. In nucleotides, the CDR3 is TGTGCCAGCAGCTTTCCGGGACAGGGGGTTTACGAGCAGTACTTC.

In DNA form, the CDR3 reads TGTGCCAGCAGTTTTATCGGTTCCTTCCCCTTTGTGAACTATGGCTACACCTTC. It specifies CASSFIGSFPFVNYGYTF. The genes are TRBV27 and TRBJ1-2; no clear D gene. Germline V gives CDR1 MNHEY, CDR2 SMNVEV (reference sequence). V dropped 3 bases and J dropped 2 bases, with 22 bases sitting between them. The CDR3 has 18 residues.

In its sample, this clone was seen once. The gene calls are TRBV18 and TRBJ2-7, with 8 bases matching TRBD1. Trimming removed 4 bases from V and 3 bases from J; junction bases left unmatched: 5. This CDR3 contains 14 residues. CDR1 and CDR2 from the germline V gene are KGHSH and LQKENI. This CDR3 is CASSLDRGDYEQYF. The DNA of the CDR3 is TGTGCCAGCTCACTCGACAGGGGCGACTACGAGCAGTACTTC.

This clone has just a few counts. The chain joins TRBV6-5 to TRBJ1-1, with TRBD1 as a possible D gene (6 bases). V gave up 4 bases and J gave up 1 base, with 7 bases separating them. The CDR3 has 13 amino acids. CDR1 is MNHEY and CDR2 is SVGAGI in the germline V gene. CDR3 nucleotide sequence: TGTGCCAGCAGTTCACAGGGGAACACTGAAGCTTTCTTT. Its protein is CASSSQGNTEAFF.

The chain employs TRBV27 and TRBJ2-7, with 8 bases aligning to TRBD2. The CDR3 is 15 amino acids. The junction had 6 bases not matched to a gene; V was cut back by 5 bases and J by 0 bases. CDR1 is MNHEY and CDR2 is SMNVEV in the germline V gene (reference sequence). The DNA of the CDR3 is TGTGCCAGCAGTGTTTTAGCGGGAACCTCCTACGAGCAGTACTTC. It yields the protein CASSVLAGTSYEQYF.

The chain joins TRBV27 to TRBJ2-3, with D perhaps TRBD2 (5 bases). V lost 5 bases and J 3 bases, leaving 21 bases between the germline ends. CDR3 length equals 17 residues. CDR1 is MNHEY, CDR2 SMNVEV, per germline (reference sequence). CDR3 sequence reads: CASSPPRGRAFTDTQYF. The CDR3 DNA reads TGTGCCAGCAGTCCCCCCCGGGGTCGCGCTTTTACAGATACGCAGTATTTT.

The genes are TRBV18 and TRBJ2-5, with D tentatively TRBD1 (6 bases). This CDR3 is 13 amino acids long. Germline assignment: CDR1 KGHSH and CDR2 LQKENI. V was cut by 3 bases and J by 3 bases, with 8 bases left in between. CDR3 region: CASSPGTKETQYF. In nucleotides, the CDR3 is TGTGCCAGCTCACCCGGGACAAAAGAGACCCAGTACTTC.